The 3 T cell receptor beta chains in this list originate from one sample, sequenced in a study of early T cells in non-severe SARS-CoV-2 infection. TCRdb re-called the 5' RACE reads with MiXCR, one entry per CDR3 protein. Of tens of thousands of distinct CDR3 sequences in the sample, 12% were seen once. The material sequenced was whole blood, taken at baseline. These receptors originate from an adult who was a healthcare worker with PCR-confirmed SARS-CoV-2 infection or an uninfected control (not recorded which).

This chain joins TRBV12-3 or TRBV12-4 and TRBJ1-5, with TRBD1 matching over 8 bases. The CDR3 has 16 residues. V lost 5 bases, J lost 1 base, and 7 bases stayed unmatched. The CDR3 here is CASSPWDRRSNQPQHF. CDR3 DNA sequence: TGTGCCAGCAGTCCATGGGACAGGAGGAGCAATCAGCCCCAGCATTTT.

This clonotype was detected ten times or more. The chain employs TRBV29-1 and TRBJ2-1; D is ambiguous. Trimming took off 6 bases at V and 0 bases at J, with 12 bases between the two ends. This CDR3 is built from 14 residues. CDR1 is SQVTM and CDR2 is ANQGSEA in the germline V gene. The chain's CDR3 is CSVALTSSYNEQFF. CDR3 nucleotides: TGCAGCGTAGCCCTAACGAGCTCCTACAATGAGCAGTTCTTC.

The sample holds a few counts of this clonotype. The chain links TRBV6-4 to TRBJ2-1, with 12 bases identical to TRBD2. The germline gives CDR1 MRHNA, CDR2 SNTAGT. The V segment lost 3 bases and the J segment 9 bases; nucleotides outside the gene matches: 3. The CDR3 totals 14 residues. DNA for the CDR3: TGTGCCAGCAGTGAAGAGACTAGCGGGAGTGAGCAGTTCTTC. It yields the protein CASSEETSGSEQFF.